A selection of T cell receptor beta chains follows, all from one sample in a study of blood T cell repertoires in COVID-19. Some clones are missing from TCRdb's copy, which holds only in-frame ones; the method was immunoSEQ multiplex PCR. Found here are 40,000 to 55,000 clones, 85% to 90% of them singletons; the top ten hold about 27%. The sequenced sample consisted of peripheral blood. Source of these receptors: a human donor in a cohort sampled during active COVID-19. The CDR3 runs from the conserved cysteine through the conserved F or W. A D gene is named only where the DNA matches it firmly. Not every row has a clone size; where given, it reads once, few, many or a size class.

CDR3 DNA: TGTGCCAGCAGGGCGGCGGGGGCGAACAATGAGCAGTTCTTC
CDR3 protein: CASRAAGANNEQFF
clone size: NA
J gene: TRBJ2-1
D gene: NA
V gene: TRBV6-5

CDR3 DNA: TGTGCCAGCAGTCTGGGGACAGCGAGTGGCTCCTACAATGAGCAGTTCTTC
CDR3 protein: CASSLGTASGSYNEQFF
clone size: NA
J gene: TRBJ2-1
D gene: TRBD1
V gene: TRBV28

CDR3 DNA: TGTGCCAGCAGTTTATCTGGCCATGAGCAGTTCTTC
CDR3 protein: CASSLSGHEQFF
clone size: NA
J gene: TRBJ2-1
D gene: NA
V gene: TRBV28

CDR3 DNA: TGTGCCAGCGTTAAAAGTGAGGCCAACAATGAGCAGTTCTTC
CDR3 protein: CASVKSEANNEQFF
clone size: NA
J gene: TRBJ2-1
D gene: NA
V gene: TRBV3-1/TRBV3-2

CDR3 DNA: TGTGCCAGCAGCCCAGGGGTGGGTGGTGGCTACACCTTC
CDR3 protein: CASSPGVGGGYTF
clone size: NA
J gene: TRBJ1-2
D gene: NA
V gene: TRBV7-9

CDR3 DNA: TGTGCCAGCAGCCTACCCCAACGGACCCAGTACTTC
CDR3 protein: CASSLPQRTQYF
clone size: NA
J gene: TRBJ2-5
D gene: NA
V gene: TRBV28

CDR3 DNA: TGTGCCAGCAGGACCCTGCGGGGGGACAACACCGGGGAGCTGTTTTTT
CDR3 protein: CASRTLRGDNTGELFF
clone size: few
J gene: TRBJ2-2
D gene: TRBD2
V gene: TRBV27

CDR3 DNA: TGTGCCAGCACCGGACAGGCGAATCAGCCCCAGCATTTT
CDR3 protein: CASTGQANQPQHF
clone size: NA
J gene: TRBJ1-5
D gene: TRBD1
V gene: TRBV2

CDR3 DNA: TGTGCCAGTAGCCCTACAGGGGGCGTAACTAATGAAAAACTGTTTTTT
CDR3 protein: CASSPTGGVTNEKLFF
clone size: NA
J gene: TRBJ1-4
D gene: TRBD1
V gene: TRBV19

CDR3 DNA: TGTGCCAGCAGCCCCACCGCGGGAGGTATGGTCGGGGAGCTGTTTTTT
CDR3 protein: CASSPTAGGMVGELFF
clone size: NA
J gene: TRBJ2-2
D gene: TRBD2
V gene: TRBV9

CDR3 DNA: TGTGCCACCAGCAGTGGGGAGACTAGCAATCAGCCCCAGCATTTT
CDR3 protein: CATSSGETSNQPQHF
clone size: NA
J gene: TRBJ1-5
D gene: NA
V gene: TRBV15

CDR3 DNA: TGTGCCTGGGGGGAGGAGGCAGATACGCAGTATTTT
CDR3 protein: CAWGEEADTQYF
clone size: NA
J gene: TRBJ2-3
D gene: NA
V gene: TRBV6-6

CDR3 DNA: TGTGCCACCCAGCGAACCGCCGGCACAGATACGCAGTATTTT
CDR3 protein: CATQRTAGTDTQYF
clone size: NA
J gene: TRBJ2-3
D gene: NA
V gene: TRBV24-1

CDR3 DNA: TGTGCCAGCAGTTACGGGACTAGCGGAGATACGCAGTATTTT
CDR3 protein: CASSYGTSGDTQYF
clone size: once
J gene: TRBJ2-3
D gene: TRBD2
V gene: TRBV6-6

CDR3 DNA: TGTGCCAGCAGTGGAGGACTAGCGGGGGGGCTGGATACGCAGTATTTT
CDR3 protein: CASSGGLAGGLDTQYF
clone size: NA
J gene: TRBJ2-3
D gene: TRBD2
V gene: TRBV28

CDR3 DNA: TGTGCCAGCAGCTTTAGCGGGACAAGCACAGATACGCAGTATTTT
CDR3 protein: CASSFSGTSTDTQYF
clone size: NA
J gene: TRBJ2-3
D gene: TRBD2
V gene: TRBV7-3

CDR3 DNA: TGTGCCAGCACTCCCGGGGGGAGAGGGTCTCAAGAGACCCAGTACTTC
CDR3 protein: CASTPGGRGSQETQYF
clone size: NA
J gene: TRBJ2-5
D gene: TRBD2
V gene: TRBV7-9

CDR3 DNA: TGTGCCAGCAGCCAAGCAGCGACAGGGGGCCCCTATGGCTACACCTTC
CDR3 protein: CASSQAATGGPYGYTF
clone size: NA
J gene: TRBJ1-2
D gene: TRBD1
V gene: TRBV4-2

CDR3 DNA: TGTGCCAGCACCTCGACAGCCAACGTCCTGACTTTC
CDR3 protein: CASTSTANVLTF
clone size: NA
J gene: TRBJ2-6
D gene: NA
V gene: TRBV6-5

CDR3 DNA: TGTGCCTCACAGGCGACAGGGGGCCGCTCACCCCTCCACTTT
CDR3 protein: CASQATGGRSPLHF
clone size: NA
J gene: TRBJ1-6
D gene: TRBD1
V gene: TRBV30

CDR3 DNA: TGTGCCACCAGTGACCGCTCGGGGGACAGTATCTATGGCTACACCTTC
CDR3 protein: CATSDRSGDSIYGYTF
clone size: NA
J gene: TRBJ1-2
D gene: TRBD1
V gene: TRBV24-1

CDR3 DNA: TGTGCCAGCAGCCAGGGGACAGGGTCAGGTGATACGCAGTATTTT
CDR3 protein: CASSQGTGSGDTQYF
clone size: NA
J gene: TRBJ2-3
D gene: TRBD1
V gene: TRBV3-1/TRBV3-2

CDR3 DNA: TGTGCCAGCAGACGAACAGGGGTGGATGGCTACACCTTC
CDR3 protein: CASRRTGVDGYTF
clone size: NA
J gene: TRBJ1-2
D gene: TRBD1
V gene: TRBV11-2

CDR3 DNA: TGCGCCAGCAGTACAGGGGGGAACACCGGGGAGCTGTTTTTT
CDR3 protein: CASSTGGNTGELFF
clone size: NA
J gene: TRBJ2-2
D gene: TRBD1
V gene: TRBV5-1

CDR3 DNA: TGTGCCAGCAGTGAGGCTAGCGGGGGTGGGCAAGAGACCCAGTACTTC
CDR3 protein: CASSEASGGGQETQYF
clone size: NA
J gene: TRBJ2-5
D gene: TRBD2
V gene: TRBV25-1

CDR3 DNA: TGTGCCAGCAGGCAGACAGGGAAGTTTGATGAGCAGTTCTTC
CDR3 protein: CASRQTGKFDEQFF
clone size: NA
J gene: TRBJ2-1
D gene: TRBD1
V gene: TRBV6-5

CDR3 DNA: TGTGCCTGGAGCAGTGGGACAGCCCCCTACGAGCAGTACTTC
CDR3 protein: CAWSSGTAPYEQYF
clone size: NA
J gene: TRBJ2-7
D gene: TRBD1
V gene: TRBV30

CDR3 DNA: TGTGCCAGCAGTCTCCGCCGACAGGGGGCCTCAGAGACCCAGTACTTC
CDR3 protein: CASSLRRQGASETQYF
clone size: NA
J gene: TRBJ2-5
D gene: TRBD1
V gene: TRBV6-2/TRBV6-3